The 21 T cell receptor beta chains below all came from one sample that was sequenced in a study of cytomegalovirus exposure and HLA in healthy donors. Primers included in the PCR were 60 Vbeta and 13 Jbeta primers. Generated by immunoSEQ multiplex PCR, the TCRdb table keeps only in-frame clones and is missing some. This sample carries about 190,000 clones, 84% of them seen once, and the ten largest clones take roughly 2.6%. Sequencing was carried out using PBMCs. These receptor sequences come from a woman in her fifties or sixties in good health and CMV-seropositive.

This clone was seen only once. The chain employs TRBV30 and TRBJ1-1; D is unresolved. The germline gives CDR1 GTSNPN, CDR2 SVGIG (reference sequence). Trimming removed 4 bases from V and 7 bases from J, with 19 bases in between. The CDR3 spans 14 residues. CDR3 coding DNA: TGTGCCTGGACCGGACGGGGAAGGGATCATGAAGCTTTCTTT. Protein product: CAWTGRGRDHEAFF.

V and J are TRBV7-9 and TRBJ2-5; D might be TRBD1 (6 bases). The CDR3 runs 15 residues. Germline V gene sequence: CDR1 SEHNR, CDR2 FQNEAQ (reference sequence). The V end was cut by 5 bases, the J end by 4 bases, with 17 bases between. CDR3 in DNA: TGTGCCAGCAGCCCAATCCCAGGGGCCGGAGAGACCCAGTACTTC. Translated, it gives CASSPIPGAGETQYF.

The chain links TRBV9 to TRBJ1-5, with 8 bases that match TRBD1. The ends lost 4 bases at V and 1 base at J; junction bases unmatched: 7. Germline V CDR1 and CDR2: SGDLS, YYNGEE. The CDR3 contains 16 residues. The CDR3 DNA is TGTGCCAGCAGCCTTGGGACAGGTGTAAGCAATCAGCCCCAGCATTTT. It is translated as CASSLGTGVSNQPQHF.

V is TRBV2 and J is TRBJ2-7; TRBD1 is a possible D gene (6 bases). The CDR3 is 14 residues long. Trimming removed 7 bases from V and 3 bases from J, with 16 bases in between. From germline, CDR1 is SNHLY and CDR2 FYNNEI. The CDR3 DNA reads TGTGCCAGCACCCAGGGGCCCGGCGGCTACGAGCAGTACTTC. Amino acid sequence: CASTQGPGGYEQYF.

The gene calls are TRBV6-6 and TRBJ1-2, with TRBD1 matching over 7 bases. Looked up from germline, CDR1 is MNHNY and CDR2 is SVGAGI (reference sequence). The CDR3 is 12 residues long. Losses at the gene ends were 5 bases for V and 7 bases for J; bases not matched to a gene: 4. CDR3 sequence (DNA): TGTGCCAGCAGTCCAAGACAGGGTGGCTACACCTTC. It translates to CASSPRQGGYTF.

The V and J genes are TRBV9 and TRBJ1-2; 7 bases line up with TRBD1. Per the germline V gene, CDR1 is SGDLS and CDR2 is YYNGEE. Germline trimming cut 4 bases from V and 6 bases from J; bases unmatched to any gene: 9. This CDR3 has 14 amino acids. The CDR3 region is CASSPRQGWDGYTF. The CDR3 DNA sequence: TGTGCCAGCAGCCCCAGACAGGGATGGGATGGCTACACCTTC.

This rearrangement joins TRBV6-5 to TRBJ2-2; 12 bases line up with TRBD2. The germline V gene encodes CDR1 MNHEY and CDR2 SVGAGI. This CDR3 is built from 14 residues. V dropped 6 bases and J dropped 6; count of bases not matched to a gene: 2. Here the CDR3 DNA reads TGTGCCAGCAGACTAGCGGGGGGTTCCGGGGAGCTGTTTTTT. Protein sequence: CASRLAGGSGELFF.

In this sample, this clone turned up a few times. The V gene is TRBV6-6, the J gene TRBJ2-3; 8 positions match TRBD2. V lost 7 bases, J lost 1 base, and 10 bases stayed unmatched. The CDR3 totals 16 residues. The germline V gene has CDR1 MNHNY and CDR2 SVGAGI (reference sequence). CDR3 coding DNA: TGTGCCAGCACCCCTCAGGGCGGGAGGCGCACAGATACGCAGTATTTT. Encoded protein: CASTPQGGRRTDTQYF.

DNA of the CDR3: TGTGCCAGCACTCCAGGGCTAGGAAACACCATATATTTT. Translating gives CASTPGLGNTIYF. The V gene is TRBV6-6, the J gene TRBJ1-3; the D gene is possibly TRBD1 (5 bases). Looked up from germline, CDR1 is MNHNY and CDR2 is SVGAGI (reference sequence). V was clipped by 7 bases and J by 4 bases, with 11 bases between them. This CDR3 has 13 residues.

In the case of this clone: Distinct nucleotide sequences in the sample also encode this CDR3. The chain is built from TRBV30 and TRBJ1-1; unclear D gene. CDR3 length equals 13 residues. Germline CDR1 is GTSNPN and CDR2 is SVGIG (reference sequence). V lost 0 bases to trimming and J lost 1 base, with 6 bases between them. CDR3 amino acids: CAWSVRGNTEAFF. CDR3 bases: TGTGCCTGGAGTGTTCGGGGGAACACTGAAGCTTTCTTT.

This rearrangement joins TRBV19 to TRBJ1-2; D not resolved. The V end lost 4 bases, the J end lost 8 bases, and 20 bases lay between the germline ends. The V gene's germline CDR1 is LNHDA and CDR2 SQIVND (reference sequence). The CDR3 is made up of 15 amino acids. CDR3 protein: CASSTTDVGHKGYTF. Here the CDR3 DNA reads TGTGCCAGTAGTACTACGGATGTTGGGCATAAAGGCTACACCTTC.

The chain couples TRBV7-3 to TRBJ1-6; D is unresolved. Germline CDR1 SGHTA, CDR2 FQGTGA. The V and J ends lost 1 base and 14 bases respectively, with 12 bases between them. CDR3 size: 13 residues. The CDR3 region is CASSLRPVRSLHF. The CDR3 DNA reads as TGTGCCAGCAGCTTAAGACCAGTCAGGTCCCTCCACTTT.

The J gene is TRBJ1-1, the V gene TRBV6-5, with no clear D. The germline gives CDR1 MNHEY, CDR2 SVGAGI. The CDR3 is 16 amino acids. V was shortened by 0 bases and J by 0 bases, with 11 bases between the two germline ends. Here the CDR3 DNA reads TGTGCCAGCAGTTACTCTAGACTTTTAATGAACACTGAAGCTTTCTTT. Amino acid sequence: CASSYSRLLMNTEAFF.

The V gene is TRBV11-3, the J gene TRBJ2-7; tentatively, D is TRBD1 (5 bases). The V end lost 0 bases, the J end lost 5 bases, and 5 bases lay between the germline ends. The germline V gene encodes CDR1 SGHNT and CDR2 YENEEA. The CDR3 loop spans 12 amino acids. CDR3 in amino acids: CASSLDRDEQYF. For the CDR3, the DNA is TGTGCCAGCAGCTTAGACAGGGACGAGCAGTACTTC.

This clone came up a few times. A junction boundary mismatches the germline segment, possibly from a read error. V gene TRBV7-9 combines with J gene TRBJ2-2; 9 bases map to TRBD1. The germline V gene has CDR1 SEHNR and CDR2 FQNEAQ (reference sequence). This CDR3 comprises 16 residues. The chain's CDR3 is CSSSRAGTGTTGELFF. The CDR3 coding sequence is TGTTCCAGCAGCCGGGCCGGGACAGGGACGACCGGGGAGCTGTTTTTT.

The genes are TRBV27 and TRBJ2-2; TRBD1 agrees at 7 bases. The CDR3 consists of 15 residues. The germline CDR1 and CDR2 sequences are MNHEY and SMNVEV (reference sequence). With 4 bases clipped from V and 4 bases from J, the junction kept 6 bases outside the gene matches. In DNA form, the CDR3 reads TGTGCCAGCAGTTATAAGGGGGCGAGCACCGGGGAGCTGTTTTTT. Its translation is CASSYKGASTGELFF.

This sequence joins TRBV30 and TRBJ2-5, with D tentatively TRBD2 (5 bases). Germline V gene lookup returns CDR1 GTSNPN and CDR2 SVGIG (reference sequence). The length of the CDR3 is 14 residues. The V end lost 0 bases, the J end lost 4 bases, and 12 bases lay between the germline ends. CDR3 coding DNA: TGTGCCTGGAGTGTACGGGGATCTTTAGAGACCCAGTACTTC. The encoded protein is CAWSVRGSLETQYF.

Only a few counts were recorded for this clone. This chain joins TRBV6-6 and TRBJ2-3; weak D call: TRBD2 (7 bases). Looked up from germline, CDR1 is MNHNY and CDR2 is SVGAGI (reference sequence). The V end was cut by 0 bases, the J end by 2 bases, with 12 bases between. The CDR3 length is 16 residues. The CDR3 DNA follows: TGTGCCAGCAGTTACTCCAAAGGGGGGGCCACAGATACGCAGTATTTT. This translates into CASSYSKGGATDTQYF.

V gene TRBV5-1 combines with J gene TRBJ2-3, with 11 bases fitting TRBD2. The V segment lost 6 bases and the J segment 0 bases; nucleotides outside the gene matches: 9. CDR1 is SGHRS, CDR2 YFSETQ, per germline. The CDR3 contains 17 residues. The DNA for the CDR3 is TGCGCCAGCACGTCCATTAGCGGGGGGGTCAGCACAGATACGCAGTATTTT. Encoded protein: CASTSISGGVSTDTQYF.

The CDR3 bases are TGTGCCAGCAGCTTCCCAGCAGGGGCATGGGAGACCCAGTACTTC. As protein: CASSFPAGAWETQYF. The rearrangement links TRBV5-8 to TRBJ2-5, with D perhaps TRBD1 (6 bases). The CDR3 spans 15 residues. Germline V gives CDR1 SGHTS, CDR2 YDEGEE. Deletions cut 2 bases from V and 5 bases from J, with 16 bases between.

The V and J genes are TRBV7-3 and TRBJ1-5; D is possibly TRBD1 (6 bases). The CDR3 runs 16 residues. Deletions cut 5 bases from V and 3 bases from J, with 17 bases between. Per the germline V gene, CDR1 is SGHTA and CDR2 is FQGTGA. CDR3 coding DNA: TGTGCCAGCAGCAAAGGGAGAGGGGGTACCAATCAGCCCCAGCATTTT. Its translation is CASSKGRGGTNQPQHF.